This T cell receptor (beta chain) comes out of a study of blood T cell repertoires in COVID-19. Measured with immunoSEQ multiplex PCR; TCRdb has only the in-frame clones, and not every one. The profile covers roughly 170,000 clones, with roughly 90% appearing a single time and around 25% taken by the ten largest. Germline V gene sequence: CDR1 SGDLS, CDR2 YYNGEE. V lost 3 bases to trimming and J lost 1 base; unmatched junction nucleotides: 4. CDR3 length: 15 amino acids. The chain is built from TRBV9 and TRBJ1-1; 9 bases agree with TRBD1. The source is a man in his fifties or sixties with acute or convalescent COVID-19. The source material was peripheral blood. CDR3: CASSGPGQGNTEAFF. In nucleotides, the CDR3 is TGTGCCAGCAGCGGCCCGGGACAGGGGAACACTGAAGCTTTCTTT.